The clone carrying this T cell receptor (beta chain) appeared a single time. The antigen is not known. The sample originates from a study of neoadjuvant anti-PD-1 for oral cavity cancer. Whole-study results and caveats: Each response group had just a few patients in TCR analyses.

Six replicates per PBMC sample, mostly from roughly 450 ng of genomic DNA. TCRdb's copy holds only in-frame clones and misses some; the assay was immunoSEQ multiplex PCR. The sample holds tens of thousands of clones, around 83% seen once. Germline values: CDR1 SGHTA, CDR2 FQGNSA. The length of the CDR3 is 14 residues. V was trimmed by 0 bases and J by 5 bases, leaving 10 bases between them. Patients had HPV-negative, locally advanced oral cavity squamous cell carcinoma. The specimen comprised PBMCs, sampled before nivolumab (anti-PD-1) treatment. The TCR was taken from a person aged 40 to 85 with oral cavity squamous cell carcinoma. The chain recombines TRBV7-2 with TRBJ2-5; D remains unclear. Here the CDR3 reads CASSLAGLGETQYF. CDR3 sequence (DNA): TGTGCCAGCAGCTTAGCGGGGTTAGGGGAGACCCAGTACTTC.